This T cell receptor (beta chain) came from a study of blood T cell repertoires in COVID-19. About the research overall: COVID-19 samples, acute and convalescent, were from the United States, Italy and Spain.

The protocol was immunoSEQ multiplex PCR, while the TCRdb copy is restricted to in-frame clones and leaves out a portion. The sample lists 90,000 to 110,000 clones, around three quarters seen once, with approximately 4.3% in the top ten. The CDR3 has 16 residues. Trimming took 3 bases from V and 8 from J; bases not matched to a gene: 13. Germline loops: CDR1 SQVTM, CDR2 ANQGSEA. Sequencing was carried out using peripheral blood. The source is a human donor in a cohort sampled during active or convalescent COVID-19. The chain employs TRBV29-1 and TRBJ2-1, with 10 positions matching TRBD2. Here the CDR3 reads CSVEGISSGRSDEQFF. In DNA form, the CDR3 reads TGCAGCGTTGAGGGAATCTCTAGCGGGAGATCCGATGAGCAGTTCTTC.